The rows below give T cell receptor beta chains drawn from one sample of a study of Ad26.COV2.S vaccination and SARS-CoV-2 variants. Repertoires were generated with immunoSEQ multiplex PCR, while TCRdb's copy carries only in-frame clones and drops some. The data hold over 85,000 clones, with over 60% observed a single time. Sample: peripheral blood, taken after recovery from COVID-19. The receptors shown here come from a human donor who had recovered from COVID-19. Both conserved end residues are part of each CDR3. The D gene is left open where the match is weak. Clone size is shown for a subset of rows, as once, few, many or a class of expanded clone.

d_call	v_call	clone_size	j_call	cdr3_nt	cdr3_aa
NA	TRBV20-1	NA	TRBJ1-4	TGCAGTGCTAGTGGACTCCGGGAAGCAATTTTT	CSASGLREAIF
TRBD1	TRBV10-3	NA	TRBJ2-7	TGTGCCATCAGTCGACAGGGCGAAGCCTACGAGCAGTACTTC	CAISRQGEAYEQYF
NA	TRBV5-5	NA	TRBJ1-6	TGTGCCAGCAGCTTGAGTACCGGGAATTCACCCCTCCACTTT	CASSLSTGNSPLHF
TRBD1	TRBV9	NA	TRBJ2-2	TGTGCCAGCAGCTTGGGACAGGGAAAGGACACCGGGGAGCTGTTTTTT	CASSLGQGKDTGELFF
NA	TRBV7-9	NA	TRBJ1-2	TGTGCCAGCAGCTTAGTTGGGTTTAACTACACCTTC	CASSLVGFNYTF
TRBD2	TRBV5-1	NA	TRBJ2-7	TGCGCCAGCAGCCCATCAGCGGGGACCTACGAGCAGTACTTC	CASSPSAGTYEQYF
TRBD1	TRBV19	once	TRBJ2-1	TGTGCCAGTACCGGGGTTCAGGGGGTGGGGTACAATGAGCAGTTCTTC	CASTGVQGVGYNEQFF
NA	TRBV29-1	NA	TRBJ2-7	TGCAGCGTGAGCCTGCGGGACGAGCAGTACTTC	CSVSLRDEQYF
NA	TRBV12-3/TRBV12-4	NA	TRBJ1-2	TGTGCCAGCAGTGGGGCCCGACAGAGTGGCTACACCTTC	CASSGARQSGYTF
NA	TRBV2	NA	TRBJ1-3	TGTGCCAGACGACAGCAAAGCTCTGGAAACACCATATATTTT	CARRQQSSGNTIYF
NA	TRBV7-2	NA	TRBJ2-7	TGTGCCAGCAGCTTAACACTGCCCTCCTACGAGCAGTACTTC	CASSLTLPSYEQYF
TRBD2	TRBV6-6	once	TRBJ2-7	TGTGCCAGCAGTGGTACTAGCGGGGATTCCGAGCAGTACTTC	CASSGTSGDSEQYF
NA	TRBV5-4	once	TRBJ2-2	TGTGCCAGCAGCTATGGCCAGGGTGGGGAGCTGTTTTTT	CASSYGQGGELFF
NA	TRBV4-1	NA	TRBJ1-5	TGCGCCAGCAGCCAAGTGGTTGGGCAGGCCAATCAGCCCCAGCATTTT	CASSQVVGQANQPQHF
NA	TRBV7-3	NA	TRBJ1-2	TGTGCCAGCAGCTTGGGTGGGGACTACACCTTC	CASSLGGDYTF
NA	TRBV21-1	NA	TRBJ2-7	TGTGCCAGCAGCAAGGAGGCATCCTACGAGCAGTACTTC	CASSKEASYEQYF
TRBD1	TRBV5-1	NA	TRBJ2-3	TGCGCCAGCAGCAGAGGACAGGGGGCGACAGATACGCAGTATTTT	CASSRGQGATDTQYF
NA	TRBV2	NA	TRBJ2-3	TGTGCCAGCAGTGAAGGGGGCGCCGGGGGAGTGGTAGATACGCAGTATTTT	CASSEGGAGGVVDTQYF
NA	TRBV5-4	many	TRBJ2-7	TGTGCCAGCAGCTTGGCCTCGGGCAGTCCCTACGAGCAGTACTTC	CASSLASGSPYEQYF
NA	TRBV2	NA	TRBJ2-3	TGTGCCAGCAGTCGGGACCAAGCCTACACAGATACGCAGTATTTT	CASSRDQAYTDTQYF
NA	TRBV5-6	NA	TRBJ1-2	TGTGCCAGCAGCTTGGTGGCCAGTCATTTCTATGGCTACACCTTC	CASSLVASHFYGYTF
TRBD2	TRBV5-1	NA	TRBJ2-7	TGCGCCAGCAGCCTCGGGACTAGCGATTACGAGCAGTACTTC	CASSLGTSDYEQYF
NA	TRBV5-1	NA	TRBJ2-4	TGCGCCAGCCAAGGGGGAACAGAAAACATTCAGTACTTC	CASQGGTENIQYF
TRBD1	TRBV5-1	once	TRBJ1-4	TGCGCCAGCAGCCCGTGGACAGGATCTGGTGGAACTAATGAAAAACTGTTTTTT	CASSPWTGSGGTNEKLFF
NA	TRBV28	once	TRBJ1-1	TGTGCCAGCAGTTTCCTACAGGCCTTCGGGAACACTGAAGCTTTCTTT	CASSFLQAFGNTEAFF
NA	TRBV3-1/TRBV3-2	NA	TRBJ1-1	TGTGCCAGCAGCCAAGTGGAGGGCACTGAAGCTTTCTTT	CASSQVEGTEAFF
TRBD1	TRBV2	NA	TRBJ1-3	TGTGCCAGCAGTGGGACAGGGCAGACTGGAAACACCATATATTTT	CASSGTGQTGNTIYF
NA	TRBV7-3	NA	TRBJ2-5	TGTGCCAGCAGCCCAACTACAGGGTCCGAGACCCAGTACTTC	CASSPTTGSETQYF
NA	TRBV7-2	NA	TRBJ2-3	TGTGCCAGCAGCTTAGCTTCGGCGGGGCGATACACAGATACGCAGTATTTT	CASSLASAGRYTDTQYF
NA	TRBV10-3	few	TRBJ1-1	TGTGCCATAAAATACAGCGACGTTTACACTGAAGCTTTCTTT	CAIKYSDVYTEAFF
NA	TRBV11-3	few	TRBJ2-3	TGTGCCAGCAGCTTAGGAAGACAGGTGGGGAGCACAGATACGCAGTATTTT	CASSLGRQVGSTDTQYF
NA	TRBV6-5	NA	TRBJ2-7	TGTGCCAGCAGGACGAGGGAGGTCCTGGGCTACGAGCAGTACTTC	CASRTREVLGYEQYF
TRBD1	TRBV7-2	NA	TRBJ2-2	TGTGCCAGCAGCTCAGACAGGGTTGGTACCGGGGAGCTGTTTTTT	CASSSDRVGTGELFF
NA	TRBV6-5	NA	TRBJ2-5	TGTGCCAGCGGAATGACAGTCCAAGAGACCCAGTACTTC	CASGMTVQETQYF
NA	TRBV5-6	NA	TRBJ2-3	TGTGCCAGCAGCTTTAAGAGGTTTAGCACAGATACGCAGTATTTT	CASSFKRFSTDTQYF
TRBD1	TRBV3-1/TRBV3-2	NA	TRBJ2-3	TGTGCCAGCAGCCAAGCGACAGGGCACGATACGCAGTATTTT	CASSQATGHDTQYF
NA	TRBV5-6	few	TRBJ2-2	TGTGCCAGCAGCCAATACACCGGGGAGCTGTTTTTT	CASSQYTGELFF
NA	TRBV6-6	NA	TRBJ2-7	TGTGCCAGCAGCCAAAGACAGGTTTCCTACGAGCAGTACTTC	CASSQRQVSYEQYF
NA	TRBV3-1/TRBV3-2	NA	TRBJ2-5	TGTGCCAGCAGCCAAGAACAGGGAAAGGAGACCCAGTACTTC	CASSQEQGKETQYF
NA	TRBV6-2/TRBV6-3	NA	TRBJ1-5	TGTGCCAGCAGTTCCGCGGCAGGGACTCAGCCCCAGCATTTT	CASSSAAGTQPQHF
NA	TRBV5-1	NA	TRBJ2-5	TGCGCCAGCAGCTTAGGGCTAGGTAGTGAGACCCAGTACTTC	CASSLGLGSETQYF
NA	TRBV3-1/TRBV3-2	NA	TRBJ1-6	TGTGCCAGCAGCCAAGCCCTTACAGGAATTCCTTCACCCCTCCACTTT	CASSQALTGIPSPLHF
NA	TRBV20-1	many	TRBJ1-4	TGCAGTGCTTTTCGTGGTGAAAAACTGTTTTTT	CSAFRGEKLFF
NA	TRBV12-5	NA	TRBJ1-1	TGTGCTAGTGGTTTGGGACTGGCAGTCAACACTGAAGCTTTCTTT	CASGLGLAVNTEAFF
NA	TRBV18	few	TRBJ2-7	TGTGCCAGCTCACTTCGGGACGGTCCCTACGAGCAGTACTTC	CASSLRDGPYEQYF
NA	TRBV9	once	TRBJ1-2	TGTGCCAGCAGCGTAGGTCAGGGAAATTTGGGCTATGGCTACACCTTC	CASSVGQGNLGYGYTF
NA	TRBV14	NA	TRBJ2-7	TGTGCCAGCAGCCTGAAGCCCTCCTACGAGCAGTACTTC	CASSLKPSYEQYF
TRBD2	TRBV7-3	NA	TRBJ2-3	TGTGCCAGCAGCCCCCTGGGACTAGCGGGAACAGATACGCAGTATTTT	CASSPLGLAGTDTQYF
NA	TRBV7-9	NA	TRBJ2-1	TGTGCCAGCAGCGACCGGGAATATTATCCCAATGAGCAGTTCTTC	CASSDREYYPNEQFF
NA	TRBV19	few	TRBJ1-2	TGTGCCAGTAGTATCGATGGGGCAGCATATGGCTACACCTTC	CASSIDGAAYGYTF
NA	TRBV7-2	NA	TRBJ2-1	TGTGCCAGCAGCACGGACAAATCCTACAATGAGCAGTTCTTC	CASSTDKSYNEQFF
NA	TRBV7-6	NA	TRBJ1-2	TGTGCCAGCAACAGGGTGAACCGTGGCTACACCTTC	CASNRVNRGYTF
NA	TRBV13	once	TRBJ2-2	TGTGCCAGCAGCTTAGGAATTGGGGAGCTGTTTTTT	CASSLGIGELFF